Listed below are T cell receptor beta chains from one sample, sequenced in a study of T cell responses to AZD1222 COVID-19 vaccine. The repertoire was sequenced with immunoSEQ multiplex PCR; TCRdb's copy has only in-frame clones and lacks some. The sample records around 100,000 clones, about 87% being singletons. Specimen: peripheral blood, collected on day 0 of AZD1222 vaccination. These receptors all stem from an adult in good health. Each CDR3 is given with its conserved first and last residue. The D gene is left open where the match is weak. Where a row states a size, it is once, few, many or the class of an expanded clone; other rows omit it.

d_call j_call cdr3_length v_call clone_size cdr3_nt cdr3_aa
- TRBJ1-2 12 TRBV30 - TGTGCCTGGAGTGTGGGCGGGGTTGGCTACACCTTC CAWSVGGVGYTF
- TRBJ1-1 16 TRBV18 - TGTGCCAGCTCACCACCGGCCGGGGGAGGTAACACTGAAGCTTTCTTT CASSPPAGGGNTEAFF
- TRBJ1-3 15 TRBV6-5 - TGTGCCAGCAGTCGACAGGAGAGCTCTGGAAACACCATATATTTT CASSRQESSGNTIYF
TRBD2 TRBJ2-1 14 TRBV27 once TGTGCCAGCAGCGATCTAGCGGGAGGCGGTGAGCAGTTCTTC CASSDLAGGGEQFF
- TRBJ1-1 18 TRBV7-9 - TGTGCCAGCAGCTTCCCTCTGGGGGCTACCAGAGTGAACACTGAAGCTTTCTTT CASSFPLGATRVNTEAFF
- TRBJ2-7 16 TRBV19 - TGTGCCAGTAGTCCTAATAGAGGGGGGAAATCCTACGAGCAGTACTTC CASSPNRGGKSYEQYF
TRBD2 TRBJ2-1 15 TRBV29-1 - TGCAGCGTTGAAGATTCTAGCGGGAGAGTAAATGAGCAGTTCTTC CSVEDSSGRVNEQFF
- TRBJ1-4 16 TRBV19 - TGTGCCAGTACCCTCCTCCCCTCGGCCGCTAATGAAAAACTGTTTTTT CASTLLPSAANEKLFF
- TRBJ1-3 14 TRBV6-6 - TGTGCCAGCAGTTCAAGTGATTCTGGAAACACCATATATTTT CASSSSDSGNTIYF
- TRBJ2-1 15 TRBV19 - TGTGCCAGTAGTATCACCCCGGGACTGCAAAATGAGCAGTTCTTC CASSITPGLQNEQFF
TRBD2 TRBJ2-5 14 TRBV13 - TGTGCCAGCAGCCCGCGGACTAGCGGGAGTGTCCAGTACTTC CASSPRTSGSVQYF
- TRBJ1-1 14 TRBV30 - TGTGCCTGGAGTAAGGGACTTTCGAACACTGAAGCTTTCTTT CAWSKGLSNTEAFF
TRBD1 TRBJ1-1 14 TRBV29-1 once TGCAGCGTTGACCGGACAGGGGGCGAGGCTGAAGCTTTCTTT CSVDRTGGEAEAFF
- TRBJ1-2 14 TRBV4-2 - TGTGCCAGCAGCCAAGATGTGCCGGCATACGGCTACACCTTC CASSQDVPAYGYTF
- TRBJ1-2 13 TRBV19 - TGTGCCAGTAGGTTAGGGCGCAACTATGGCTACACCTTC CASRLGRNYGYTF
TRBD1 TRBJ1-4 15 TRBV4-2 - TGTGCCAGCAGCCAAGGGGAGGGGGCTGGTGAAAAACTGTTTTTT CASSQGEGAGEKLFF
TRBD1 TRBJ1-2 15 TRBV18 - TGTGCCAGCTCCCGCGACAGGGTGAAGGTCTATGGCTACACCTTC CASSRDRVKVYGYTF
- TRBJ1-6 14 TRBV27 - TGTGCCAGCAGTCACGGAATGGATAATTCACCCCTCCACTTT CASSHGMDNSPLHF